Below, one TCR beta chain is given with its context. The sample belongs to a study of blood T cell repertoires in COVID-19. Some clones are missing from TCRdb's copy, which holds only in-frame ones; the method was immunoSEQ multiplex PCR. The sample lists around 250,000 clones; 85% to 90% were seen once. The origin of this receptor is a woman aged 30 to 39 who had recovered from COVID-19. The sequencing input was PBMCs or T cells enriched from blood (not recorded which).

CDR3 sequence reads: CASSQVVSTEAFF. The CDR3 bases are TGCGCCAGCAGCCAAGTCGTTAGCACTGAAGCTTTCTTT. The chain uses TRBV4-3 and TRBJ1-1, with D unclear. The CDR3 has 13 amino acids. V was pared by 1 base and J by 4 bases, with 7 bases between. Germline V lookup: CDR1 LGHNA, CDR2 YSLEER.